The 3 T cell receptor beta chains reported below all come from one sample, sequenced in a study of blood T cell repertoires in COVID-19. The assay was immunoSEQ multiplex PCR, and TCRdb's table has in-frame clones only and misses some. Of under 250,000 clones in the sample, about 80% were seen once. Source material: PBMCs or T cells enriched from blood (not recorded which). All receptors derive from a woman between 35 and 50 years old with acute COVID-19.

The V and J genes are TRBV19 and TRBJ1-3; the match to TRBD1 covers 7 bases. Germline CDR1 and CDR2: LNHDA and SQIVND (reference sequence). J was trimmed by 0 bases and V by 7 bases; bases with no gene match: 9. The CDR3 runs 16 residues. The CDR3 coding sequence is TGTGCCAGTACCTGGACAGGAACGCTCTCTGGAAACACCATATATTTT. Translated: CASTWTGTLSGNTIYF.

The count of this clone is one. The chain joins TRBV14 to TRBJ2-7, with 7 bases identical to TRBD1. V shed 4 bases and J 2 bases; nucleotides not matched to a gene: 11. The CDR3 spans 16 residues. The germline V gene encodes CDR1 SGHDN and CDR2 FVKESK. The CDR3 region is CASSPYAGTAAYEQYF. The CDR3 DNA reads as TGTGCCAGCAGCCCGTACGCAGGGACAGCGGCCTACGAGCAGTACTTC. The complete variable domain, with remaining parts taken from reference TRBV14 and TRBJ2-7, reads EAGVTQFPSHSVIEKGQTVTLRCDPISGHDNLYWYRRVMGKEIKFLLHFVKESKQDESGMPNNRFLAERTGGTYSTLKVQPAELEDSGVYFCASSPYAGTAAYEQYFGPGTRLTVT.

This chain joins TRBV4-2 and TRBJ2-7; D is possibly TRBD1 (5 bases). Trimming took off 0 bases at V and 3 bases at J, with 18 bases between the two ends. In germline, CDR1 is LGHNA, CDR2 YNFKEQ. The CDR3 runs 17 residues. The CDR3 DNA reads TGTGCCAGCAGCCAAGATGATTCCCCAGGGAAGTTCTACGAGCAGTACTTC. Protein sequence: CASSQDDSPGKFYEQYF.